This T cell receptor (beta chain) was identified in a study of PD-L1 blockade in urothelial cancer. Background on the study: Males with urothelial cancer arising in the bladder constituted about nine tenths of the roughly 30 patients. The median number of T cells present in blood samples was 141,255. Study-level results: Enhanced expansion of tumor-associated blood clones at 3 weeks characterized durable-benefit patients.

A note on this clone: Antigen: not known.

Here immunoSEQ multiplex PCR was the method, and the copy in TCRdb shows in-frame clones only, minus some. Of roughly 16,000 clones in the sample, 89% were seen once. Sample time point: pretreatment peripheral blood. The study collected 1 to 8 samples per patient, pretreatment and on-treatment. CDR1 MNHEY and CDR2 SVGAGI come from the germline V gene. V lost 8 bases, J lost 7 bases, and 13 bases stayed unmatched. There are 15 residues in the CDR3. This chain connects TRBV6-5 to TRBJ2-1; 8 bases map to TRBD1. The clonotype originates from a man between 65 and 85 years old with urothelial cancer. The sequencing used PBMCs, collected around atezolizumab (anti-PD-L1) treatment. The CDR3 nucleotides are TGTGCCAGCCGGACAGGGAGACTCTTAAGGAATGAGCAGTTCTTC. It yields the protein CASRTGRLLRNEQFF.